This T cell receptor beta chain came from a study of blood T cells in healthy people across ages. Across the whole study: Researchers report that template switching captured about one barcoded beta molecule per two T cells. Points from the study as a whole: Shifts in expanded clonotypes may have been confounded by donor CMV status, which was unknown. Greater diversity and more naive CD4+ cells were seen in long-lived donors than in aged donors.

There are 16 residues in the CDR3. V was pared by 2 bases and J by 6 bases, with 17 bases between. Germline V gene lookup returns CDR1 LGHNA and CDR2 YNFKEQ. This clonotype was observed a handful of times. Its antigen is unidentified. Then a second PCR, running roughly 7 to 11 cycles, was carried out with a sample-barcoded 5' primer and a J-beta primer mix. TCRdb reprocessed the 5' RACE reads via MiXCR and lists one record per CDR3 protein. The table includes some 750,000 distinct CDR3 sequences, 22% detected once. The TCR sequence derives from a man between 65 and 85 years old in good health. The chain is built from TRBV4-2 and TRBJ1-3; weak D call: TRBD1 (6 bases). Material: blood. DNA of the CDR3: TGTGCCAGCAGCCAACCGACAGGAGGCATGGAAAACACCATATATTTT. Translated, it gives CASSQPTGGMENTIYF.